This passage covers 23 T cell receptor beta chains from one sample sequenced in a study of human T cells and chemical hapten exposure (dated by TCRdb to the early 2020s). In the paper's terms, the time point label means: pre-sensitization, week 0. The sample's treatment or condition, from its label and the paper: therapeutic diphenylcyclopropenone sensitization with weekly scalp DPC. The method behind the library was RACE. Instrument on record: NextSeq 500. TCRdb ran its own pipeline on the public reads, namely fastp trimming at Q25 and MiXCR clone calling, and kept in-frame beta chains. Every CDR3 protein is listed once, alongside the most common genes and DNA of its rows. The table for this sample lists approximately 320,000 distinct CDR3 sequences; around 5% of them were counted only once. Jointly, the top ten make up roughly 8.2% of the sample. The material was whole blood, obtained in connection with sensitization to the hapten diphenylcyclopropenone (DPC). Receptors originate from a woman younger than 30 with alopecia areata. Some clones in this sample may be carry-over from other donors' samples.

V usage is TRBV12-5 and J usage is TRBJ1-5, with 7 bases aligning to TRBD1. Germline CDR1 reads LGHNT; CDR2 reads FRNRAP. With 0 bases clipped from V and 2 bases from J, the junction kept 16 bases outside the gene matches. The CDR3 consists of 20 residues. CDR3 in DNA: TGTGCTAGTGGTTTGGTCTTAGACAGGGTGGGGCGGGATGGCAATCAGCCCCAGCATTTT. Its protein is CASGLVLDRVGRDGNQPQHF.

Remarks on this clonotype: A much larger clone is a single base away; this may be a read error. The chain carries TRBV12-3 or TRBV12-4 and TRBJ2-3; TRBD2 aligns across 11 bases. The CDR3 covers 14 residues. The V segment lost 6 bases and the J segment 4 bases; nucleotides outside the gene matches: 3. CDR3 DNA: TGTGCCAGCAGGCCGGGACTAGCGGCAGATACGCAGTATTTT. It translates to CASRPGLAADTQYF.

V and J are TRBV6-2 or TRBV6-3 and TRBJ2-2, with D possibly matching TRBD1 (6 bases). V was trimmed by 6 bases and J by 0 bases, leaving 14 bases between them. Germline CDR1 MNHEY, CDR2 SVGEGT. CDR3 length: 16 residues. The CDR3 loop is CASSVQGPANTGELFF. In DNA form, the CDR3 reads TGTGCCAGCAGCGTACAGGGTCCCGCGAACACCGGGGAGCTGTTTTTT.

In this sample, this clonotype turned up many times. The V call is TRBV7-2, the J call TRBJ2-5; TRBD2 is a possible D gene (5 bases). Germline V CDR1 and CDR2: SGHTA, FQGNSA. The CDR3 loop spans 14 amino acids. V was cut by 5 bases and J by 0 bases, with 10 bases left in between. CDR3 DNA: TGTGCCAGCAGCCCGGACTTGTACCAAGAGACCCAGTACTTC. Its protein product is CASSPDLYQETQYF. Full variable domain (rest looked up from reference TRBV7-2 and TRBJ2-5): GAGVSQSPSNKVTEKGKDVELRCDPISGHTALYWYRQSLGQGLEFLIYFQGNSAPDKSGLPSDRFSAERTGGSVSTLTIQRTQQEDSAVYLCASSPDLYQETQYFGPGTRLLVL.

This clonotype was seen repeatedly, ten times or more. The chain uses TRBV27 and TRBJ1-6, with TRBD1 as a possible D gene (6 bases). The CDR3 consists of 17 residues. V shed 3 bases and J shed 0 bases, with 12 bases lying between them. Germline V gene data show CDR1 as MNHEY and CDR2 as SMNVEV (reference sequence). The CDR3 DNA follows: TGTGCCAGCAGTTTGGACAGATCGAGCTCCTATAATTCACCCCTCCACTTT. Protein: CASSLDRSSSYNSPLHF.

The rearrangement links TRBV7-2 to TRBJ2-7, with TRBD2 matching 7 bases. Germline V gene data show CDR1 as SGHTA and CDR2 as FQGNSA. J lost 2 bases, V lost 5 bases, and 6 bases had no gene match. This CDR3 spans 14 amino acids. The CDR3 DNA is TGTGCCAGCAGCAACACGGGGGGTACCTACGAGCAGTACTTC. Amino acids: CASSNTGGTYEQYF.

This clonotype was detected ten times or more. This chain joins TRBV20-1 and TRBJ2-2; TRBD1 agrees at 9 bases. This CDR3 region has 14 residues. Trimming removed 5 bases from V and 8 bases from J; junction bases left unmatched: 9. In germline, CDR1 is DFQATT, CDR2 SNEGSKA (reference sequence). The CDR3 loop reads CSASQGADAGELFF. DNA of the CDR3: TGCAGTGCTTCACAGGGGGCTGATGCGGGGGAGCTGTTTTTT.

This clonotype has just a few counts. The CDR3: CASSPQSRGRTEAFF. The CDR3 DNA reads TGTGCCAGCTCACCACAGTCCAGGGGGAGGACTGAAGCTTTCTTT. V and J are TRBV18 and TRBJ1-1; 7 bases fit TRBD1. The CDR3 is 15 residues long. Trimming cost V 1 base and J 5 bases; bases outside gene matches: 7. The V gene's germline CDR1 is KGHSH and CDR2 LQKENI.

The CDR3 loop is CSARPGVDTQYF. CDR3 sequence (DNA): TGCAGTGCTAGGCCCGGAGTGGATACGCAGTATTTT. The rearrangement links TRBV20-1 to TRBJ2-3; D call uncertain. CDR1 and CDR2 (germline): DFQATT, SNEGSKA (reference sequence). V was clipped by 3 bases and J by 6 bases, with 10 bases between them. This CDR3 comprises 12 residues.

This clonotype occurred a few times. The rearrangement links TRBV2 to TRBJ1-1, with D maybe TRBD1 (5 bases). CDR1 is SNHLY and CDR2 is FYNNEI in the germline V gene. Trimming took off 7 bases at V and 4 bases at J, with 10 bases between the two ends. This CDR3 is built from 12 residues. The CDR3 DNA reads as TGTGCCAGCATCGGGGGTGGCACTGAAGCTTTCTTT. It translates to CASIGGGTEAFF.

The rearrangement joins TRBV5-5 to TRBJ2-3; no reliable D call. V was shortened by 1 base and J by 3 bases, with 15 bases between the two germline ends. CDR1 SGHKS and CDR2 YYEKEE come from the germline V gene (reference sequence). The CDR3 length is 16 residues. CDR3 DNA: TGTGCCAGCAGCTTGAGGTTCGGGCAGCCTACAGATACGCAGTATTTT. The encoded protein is CASSLRFGQPTDTQYF.

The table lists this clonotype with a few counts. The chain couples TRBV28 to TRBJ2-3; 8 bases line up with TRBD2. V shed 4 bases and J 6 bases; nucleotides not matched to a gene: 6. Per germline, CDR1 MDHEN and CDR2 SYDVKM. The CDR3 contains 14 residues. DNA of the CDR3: TGTGCCAGCAGTTCGGGGGGGCCAGGGGATACGCAGTATTTT. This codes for CASSSGGPGDTQYF.

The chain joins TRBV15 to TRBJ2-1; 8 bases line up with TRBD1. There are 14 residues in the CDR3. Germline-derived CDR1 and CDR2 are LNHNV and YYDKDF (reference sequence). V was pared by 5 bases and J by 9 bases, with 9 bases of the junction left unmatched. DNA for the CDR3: TGTGCCACCAGCGCGAACCGACAGGGGACTGAGCAGTTCTTC. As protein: CATSANRQGTEQFF.

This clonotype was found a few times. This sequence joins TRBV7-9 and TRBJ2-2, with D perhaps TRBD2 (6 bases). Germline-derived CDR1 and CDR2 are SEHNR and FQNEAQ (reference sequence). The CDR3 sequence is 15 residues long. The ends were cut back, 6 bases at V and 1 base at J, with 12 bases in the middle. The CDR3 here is CASSRLVGNTGELFF. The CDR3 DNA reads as TGTGCCAGCAGTCGACTAGTGGGGAACACCGGGGAGCTGTTTTTT.

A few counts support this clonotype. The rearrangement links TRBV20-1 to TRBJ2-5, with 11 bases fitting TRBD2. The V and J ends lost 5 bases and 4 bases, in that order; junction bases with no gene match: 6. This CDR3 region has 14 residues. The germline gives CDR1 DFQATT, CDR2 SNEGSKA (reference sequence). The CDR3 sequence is CSARLAGRSETQYF. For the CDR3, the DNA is TGCAGTGCTCGACTAGCGGGGCGGTCAGAGACCCAGTACTTC.

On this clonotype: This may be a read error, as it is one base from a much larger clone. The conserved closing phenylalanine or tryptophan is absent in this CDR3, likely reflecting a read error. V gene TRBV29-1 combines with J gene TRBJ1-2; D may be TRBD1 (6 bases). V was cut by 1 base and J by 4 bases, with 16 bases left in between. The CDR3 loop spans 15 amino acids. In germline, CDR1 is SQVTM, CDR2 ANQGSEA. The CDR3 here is CSVEAPAGEGYGYTL. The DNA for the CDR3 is TGCAGCGTTGAAGCCCCAGCAGGGGAGGGCTATGGCTACACCTTA.

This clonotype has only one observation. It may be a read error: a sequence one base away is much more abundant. The CDR3 region has the DNA TGTGCCAGCAGTACCCGGACAGGGAGTGAACAGCCCCAGCATTTT. The encoded protein is CASSTRTGSEQPQHF. The chain uses TRBV6-1 and TRBJ1-5; TRBD1 agrees at 8 bases. The ends lost 5 bases at V and 7 bases at J; junction bases unmatched: 10. Germline CDR1 is MNHNS and CDR2 is SASEGT. The CDR3 loop spans 15 amino acids.

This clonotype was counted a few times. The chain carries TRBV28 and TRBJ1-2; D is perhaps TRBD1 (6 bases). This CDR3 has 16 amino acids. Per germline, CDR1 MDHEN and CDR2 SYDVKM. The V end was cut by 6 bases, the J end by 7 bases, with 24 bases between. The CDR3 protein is CASRAATGISPPGYTF. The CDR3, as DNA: TGTGCCAGCAGGGCAGCCACAGGGATCTCCCCGCCTGGCTACACCTTC.

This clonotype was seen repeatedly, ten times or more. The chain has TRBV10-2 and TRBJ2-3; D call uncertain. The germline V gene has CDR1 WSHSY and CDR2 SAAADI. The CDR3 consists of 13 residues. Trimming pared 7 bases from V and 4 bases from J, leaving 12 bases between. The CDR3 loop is CASKPSEPDTQYF. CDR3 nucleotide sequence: TGCGCCAGCAAGCCTAGTGAGCCAGATACGCAGTATTTT.

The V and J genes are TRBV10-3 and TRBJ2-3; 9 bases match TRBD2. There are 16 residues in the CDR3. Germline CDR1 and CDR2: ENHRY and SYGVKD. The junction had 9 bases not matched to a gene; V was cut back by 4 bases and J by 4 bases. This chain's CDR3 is CAISVSGGGASDTQYF. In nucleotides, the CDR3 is TGTGCCATCAGTGTAAGTGGCGGGGGGGCCTCAGATACGCAGTATTTT.

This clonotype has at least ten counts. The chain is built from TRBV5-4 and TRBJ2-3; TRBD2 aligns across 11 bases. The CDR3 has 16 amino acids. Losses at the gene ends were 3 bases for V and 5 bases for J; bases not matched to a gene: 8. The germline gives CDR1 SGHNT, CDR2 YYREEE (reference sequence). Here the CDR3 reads CASSSRLAGKLDTQYF. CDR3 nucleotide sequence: TGTGCCAGCAGCTCACGACTAGCGGGGAAATTAGATACGCAGTATTTT.

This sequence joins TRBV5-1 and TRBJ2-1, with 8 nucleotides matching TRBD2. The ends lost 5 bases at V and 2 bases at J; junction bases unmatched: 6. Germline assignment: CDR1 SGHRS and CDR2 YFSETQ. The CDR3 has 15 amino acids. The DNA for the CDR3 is TGCGCCAGCAGTTCCCGGGGGGGTACCTACAATGAGCAGTTCTTC. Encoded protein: CASSSRGGTYNEQFF.

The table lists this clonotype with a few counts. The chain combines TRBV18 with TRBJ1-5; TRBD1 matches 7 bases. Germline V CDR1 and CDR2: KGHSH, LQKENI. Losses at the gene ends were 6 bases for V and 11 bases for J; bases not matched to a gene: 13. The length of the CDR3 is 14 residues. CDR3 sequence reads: CASSRDREEIAQHF. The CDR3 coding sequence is TGTGCCAGCTCCCGAGACAGGGAAGAAATAGCCCAGCATTTT.